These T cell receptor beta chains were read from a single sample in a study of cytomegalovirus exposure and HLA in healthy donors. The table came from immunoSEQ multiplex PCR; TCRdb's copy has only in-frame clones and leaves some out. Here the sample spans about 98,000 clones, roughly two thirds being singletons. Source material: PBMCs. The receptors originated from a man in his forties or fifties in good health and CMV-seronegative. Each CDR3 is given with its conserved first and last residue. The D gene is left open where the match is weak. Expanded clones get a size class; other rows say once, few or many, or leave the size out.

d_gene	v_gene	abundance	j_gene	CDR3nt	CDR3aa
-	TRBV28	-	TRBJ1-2	TGTGCCAGCAGATCAGGGTGGGATAACTATGGCTACACCTTC	CASRSGWDNYGYTF
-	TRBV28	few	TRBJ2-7	TGTGCCAGCAGTTTATGGAGTCTCTTGGGAGAGCGGGAGCAGTACTTC	CASSLWSLLGEREQYF
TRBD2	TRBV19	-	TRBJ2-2	TGTGCCAGTAGTATAGGGCTAGCGGGAGTTTTTGACGGGGAGCTGTTTTTT	CASSIGLAGVFDGELFF
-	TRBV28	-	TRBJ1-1	TGTGCCAGCAGTTTACAGGGGAACACTGAAGCTTTCTTT	CASSLQGNTEAFF
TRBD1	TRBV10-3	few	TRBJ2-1	TGTGCCATCGGGCCCCGGGACAGGGGAATCAATGAGCAGTTCTTC	CAIGPRDRGINEQFF
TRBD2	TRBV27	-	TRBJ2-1	TGTGCCAGCAGTATAGCGGGGGTATACAATGAGCAGTTCTTC	CASSIAGVYNEQFF
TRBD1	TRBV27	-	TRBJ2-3	TGTGCCAGCAGTTTACCGGGACAGGGAGTAGATACGCAGTATTTT	CASSLPGQGVDTQYF
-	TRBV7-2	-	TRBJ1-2	TGTGCCAGCAGCCCTTCACAGACTAACTATGGCTACACCTTC	CASSPSQTNYGYTF
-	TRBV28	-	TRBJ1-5	TGTGCCAGCAGTTTCACACCGCCCCAGCATTTT	CASSFTPPQHF
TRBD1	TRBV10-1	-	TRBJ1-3	TGCGCCAGCAGTCCCACAGGGGTTGGAAACACCATATATTTT	CASSPTGVGNTIYF
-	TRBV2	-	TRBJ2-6	TGTGCCAGCAGTCCAACAGGGACCAACGTCCTGACTTTC	CASSPTGTNVLTF
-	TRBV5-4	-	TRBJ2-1	TGTGCCAGCAGCTTGGCCAGGACTCGGAGCTCCTACAATGAGCAGTTCTTC	CASSLARTRSSYNEQFF
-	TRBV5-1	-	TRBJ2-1	TGCGCCAGCAGCTTGGGTGGGGGCCCTAGGAATGAGCAGTTCTTC	CASSLGGGPRNEQFF
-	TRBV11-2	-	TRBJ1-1	TGTGCCAGCAGCTTCCTTAGCGGCCCGGGGACTGAAGCTTTCTTT	CASSFLSGPGTEAFF
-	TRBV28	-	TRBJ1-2	TGTGCCAGCAGTTTGACAGCTAACTATGGCTACACCTTC	CASSLTANYGYTF
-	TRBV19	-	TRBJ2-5	TGTGCCAGTAGTAGTACTACGGTGGAGACCCAGTACTTC	CASSSTTVETQYF
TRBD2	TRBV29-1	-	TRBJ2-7	TGCAGCGTTGACGTAGCGGGGGCCTACGAGCAGTACTTC	CSVDVAGAYEQYF
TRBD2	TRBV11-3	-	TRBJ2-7	TGTGCCAGCAGCTTCTGGGCGGGAGACGAGCAGTACTTC	CASSFWAGDEQYF
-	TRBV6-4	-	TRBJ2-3	TGTGCCAGCAGACTTGACAGGGAGGCAGATACGCAGTATTTT	CASRLDREADTQYF
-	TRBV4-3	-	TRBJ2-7	TGCGCCAGCAGCCAAGATAAGACAGCCTCCTACGAGCAGTACTTC	CASSQDKTASYEQYF
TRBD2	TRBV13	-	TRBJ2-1	TGTGCCAGCAGCCTGGGGACTATCTTATACAATGAGCAGTTCTTC	CASSLGTILYNEQFF
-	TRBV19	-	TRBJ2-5	TGTGCCAGTAGTCGGCGACTGAAAGAGACCCAGTACTTC	CASSRRLKETQYF
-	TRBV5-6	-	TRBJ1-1	TGTGCCAGCAGCTTGGTCTCGAACACTGAAGCTTTCTTT	CASSLVSNTEAFF
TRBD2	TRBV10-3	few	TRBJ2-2	TGTGCCATCAGGGATAGCGGGAGAGGAACCGGGGAGCTGTTTTTT	CAIRDSGRGTGELFF
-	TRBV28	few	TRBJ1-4	TGTGCCAGCAGTGGGTCGGGGGGATTCGAAAAACTGTTTTTT	CASSGSGGFEKLFF
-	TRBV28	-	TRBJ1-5	TGTGCCAGCAGTCTCGTCAGGGTTAGCAATCAGCCCCAGCATTTT	CASSLVRVSNQPQHF
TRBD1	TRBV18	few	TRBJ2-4	TGTGCCAGCTCATTCACAGGGGCAGACATTCAGTACTTC	CASSFTGADIQYF
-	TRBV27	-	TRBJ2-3	TGTGCCAGCAGTCTCAGGACTCTACTAGGAGGAACCACAGATACGCAGTATTTT	CASSLRTLLGGTTDTQYF
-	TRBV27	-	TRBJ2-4	TGTGCCAGCAGAACCATCGGGGACAAAAACATTCAGTACTTC	CASRTIGDKNIQYF
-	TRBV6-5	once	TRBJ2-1	TGTGCCAGCAGTTACTATCCGGGGTACGAGCAGTTCTTC	CASSYYPGYEQFF
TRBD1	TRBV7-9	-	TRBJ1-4	TGTGCCAGCAGCTTAGGGGACAGGGGGCTCGAAAAACTGTTTTTT	CASSLGDRGLEKLFF
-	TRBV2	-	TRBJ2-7	TGTGCCAGCAGTCCGGGATTAACCTACGAGCAGTACTTC	CASSPGLTYEQYF
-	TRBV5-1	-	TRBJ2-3	TGCGCCAGCAGCGTAGAAAGGACACCCTCCACAGATACGCAGTATTTT	CASSVERTPSTDTQYF
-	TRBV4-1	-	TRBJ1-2	TGCGCCAGCAGCCAAAGGGACACCGAGGAAGTTAACTATGGCTACACCTTC	CASSQRDTEEVNYGYTF
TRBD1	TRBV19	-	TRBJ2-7	TGTGCCAGTAGTATAGTTGATGGGCAGGGGGCTCGGAGGGAGCAGTACTTC	CASSIVDGQGARREQYF
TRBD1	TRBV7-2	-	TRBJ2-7	TGTGCCAGCAGCTCAAGGACAGGGTGGGACGAGCAGTACTTC	CASSSRTGWDEQYF
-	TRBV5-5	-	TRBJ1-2	TGTGCCAGCAGCCCGCAGGGCTATGGCTACACCTTC	CASSPQGYGYTF
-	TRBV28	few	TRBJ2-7	TGTGCCAGCAGTTTGGCCAGGGCAACCTACGAGCAGTACTTC	CASSLARATYEQYF